One and the same sample provided the 25 T cell receptor beta chains below, sequenced in a study of blood T cell repertoires in COVID-19. Using immunoSEQ multiplex PCR, the repertoire was profiled, and TCRdb retains in-frame clones only, with some absent. There are under 200,000 clones in the sample; about four fifths occur only once, and approximately 6.2% lies in the top ten. Sequenced material: peripheral blood. These receptors came from a man aged 65 to 85 with active or convalescent COVID-19.

V gene TRBV10-3 combines with J gene TRBJ1-1; D is perhaps TRBD1 (5 bases). The V end was cut by 5 bases, the J end by 1 base, with 11 bases between. The CDR3 covers 14 residues. Germline V gene data show CDR1 as ENHRY and CDR2 as SYGVKD. CDR3 protein: CAISRQGSNTEAFF. Written as DNA, the CDR3 is TGTGCCATCAGTAGGCAGGGTTCGAACACTGAAGCTTTCTTT.

The V call is TRBV28, the J call TRBJ1-2; 8 bases match TRBD1. With V trimmed by 4 bases and J by 4 bases, 2 bases remained unmatched. Germline V lookup: CDR1 MDHEN, CDR2 SYDVKM. The CDR3 length is 13 residues. Written as DNA, the CDR3 is TGTGCCAGCAGTTGGACAGGGAGCTATGGCTACACCTTC. Translated, it gives CASSWTGSYGYTF.

This chain links TRBV3-1 (or the pseudogene TRBV3-2) with TRBJ1-4, with D unclear. Germline V gene lookup returns CDR1 LGHDT and CDR2 YNNKEL (reference sequence). The CDR3 has 15 amino acids. V lost 0 bases, J lost 8 bases, and 13 bases lay in between. The CDR3 is CASSQDEAGREKLFF. CDR3 DNA: TGTGCCAGCAGCCAAGACGAGGCCGGTCGCGAAAAACTGTTTTTT.

CDR3 amino acids: CASSQDFNGRVGEAFF. CDR3 DNA: TGCGCCAGCAGCCAAGATTTTAACGGCAGGGTAGGTGAAGCTTTCTTT. V is TRBV4-3 and J is TRBJ1-1; D might be TRBD1 (5 bases). Germline V gives CDR1 LGHNA, CDR2 YSLEER. The V end was cut by 0 bases, the J end by 7 bases, with 18 bases between. The CDR3 extends over 16 amino acids.

This clone has a single count. The CDR3: CASSYSGQRDRGVAFF. CDR3 sequence (DNA): TGTGCCAGCAGTTACTCGGGCCAGCGGGATAGGGGAGTCGCCTTCTTC. This chain uses TRBV6-6 with TRBJ2-1; 7 bases match TRBD2. The J segment lost 16 bases and the V segment lost 0 bases, leaving 18 bases of the junction unmatched. The CDR3 has 16 residues. Per germline, CDR1 MNHNY and CDR2 SVGAGI (reference sequence).

V and J are TRBV19 and TRBJ1-2; 9 bases align to TRBD1. In germline, CDR1 is LNHDA, CDR2 SQIVND (reference sequence). Trimming cost V 5 bases and J 5 bases; bases outside gene matches: 6. The CDR3 has 14 residues. The CDR3 sequence is CASSLGQGTYGYTF. As DNA, the CDR3 is TGTGCCAGTAGTCTTGGACAGGGGACGTATGGCTACACCTTC.

This chain uses TRBV4-3 with TRBJ1-3; 8 bases line up with TRBD1. CDR1 is LGHNA, CDR2 YSLEER, per germline. This CDR3 spans 15 amino acids. J was trimmed by 0 bases and V by 4 bases; bases with no gene match: 2. The DNA of the CDR3 is TGCGCCAGCAGCCGAGACAGGGGCTCTGGAAACACCATATATTTT. It codes for CASSRDRGSGNTIYF.

V usage is TRBV19 and J usage is TRBJ1-6; TRBD1 matches 7 bases. V lost 7 bases to trimming and J lost 1 base; unmatched junction nucleotides: 4. The CDR3 sequence is 15 residues long. Germline lookup yields CDR1 LNHDA and CDR2 SQIVND (reference sequence). Here the CDR3 DNA reads TGTGCCAGTACCCCAGGGGGTTCCTATAATTCACCCCTCCACTTT. Translating gives CASTPGGSYNSPLHF.

This CDR3 reads CATRAAYEQYF. CDR3 DNA sequence: TGTGCCACCCGCGCCGCCTACGAGCAGTACTTC. The rearrangement uses TRBV6-5 and TRBJ2-7; D gene unclear. CDR3 length equals 11 residues. Looked up from germline, CDR1 is MNHEY and CDR2 is SVGAGI. Trimming left V 10 bases short and J 2 bases short, with 9 bases between.

The chain combines TRBV20-1 with TRBJ2-3; 8 bases agree with TRBD2. The length of the CDR3 is 17 residues. Germline V gene lookup returns CDR1 DFQATT and CDR2 SNEGSKA (reference sequence). The trim removed 3 bases at V and 3 bases at J, leaving 14 bases unmatched. This CDR3 is CSASGGISGRGTDTQYF. The CDR3, as DNA: TGCAGTGCTAGTGGTGGGATCAGCGGGAGAGGAACAGATACGCAGTATTTT.

The chain employs TRBV5-1 and TRBJ2-3; 7 bases align to TRBD1. Germline CDR1 reads SGHRS; CDR2 reads YFSETQ. The trim removed 0 bases at V and 3 bases at J, leaving 1 base unmatched. This CDR3 is built from 14 residues. The CDR3 sequence is CASSLGRGTDTQYF. The CDR3 nucleotides read TGCGCCAGCAGCTTGGGCAGGGGGACAGATACGCAGTATTTT.

This clone was seen a few times. The chain carries TRBV3-1 (or the pseudogene TRBV3-2) and TRBJ1-4; D is ambiguous. Germline assignment: CDR1 LGHDT and CDR2 YNNKEL (reference sequence). The CDR3 is 14 amino acids. V shed 1 base and J shed 7 bases, with 10 bases lying between them. The CDR3 DNA follows: TGTGCCAGCAGCCAAGGAGGGTCGGGTGAAAAACTGTTTTTT. It yields the protein CASSQGGSGEKLFF.

This chain joins TRBV10-3 and TRBJ1-1; tentative D call: TRBD1 (5 bases). Trimming pared 4 bases from V and 1 base from J, leaving 16 bases between. This CDR3 is built from 16 residues. Germline values: CDR1 ENHRY, CDR2 SYGVKD. CDR3 sequence reads: CAISGRDSAENTEAFF. In nucleotides, the CDR3 is TGTGCCATCAGTGGGAGGGACTCGGCGGAGAACACTGAAGCTTTCTTT.

This clone was seen a handful of times. The chain combines TRBV18 with TRBJ2-3, with TRBD1 identical over 7 bases. CDR1 and CDR2 (germline): KGHSH, LQKENI. The junction had 3 bases not matched to a gene; V was cut back by 4 bases and J by 2 bases. The CDR3 spans 14 residues. The CDR3 DNA reads TGTGCCAGCTCACGGGGGACAGTCACAGATACGCAGTATTTT. Its translation: CASSRGTVTDTQYF.

The chain joins TRBV4-1 to TRBJ2-7; TRBD2 agrees at 7 bases. The trim removed 0 bases at V and 3 bases at J, leaving 5 bases unmatched. Germline V gene data show CDR1 as MGHRA and CDR2 as YSYEKL. This CDR3 region has 15 residues. For the CDR3, the DNA is TGCGCCAGCAGCCAAGAATGGGGCGGGGGCTACGAGCAGTACTTC. It specifies CASSQEWGGGYEQYF.

The J gene is TRBJ1-1, the V gene TRBV4-1; TRBD1 matches 7 bases. J was trimmed by 4 bases and V by 0 bases; bases with no gene match: 5. There are 15 residues in the CDR3. CDR1 and CDR2 from the germline V gene are MGHRA and YSYEKL. The DNA for the CDR3 is TGCGCCAGCAGCCAAGACTGGGACAGTCCCACTGAAGCTTTCTTT. It yields the protein CASSQDWDSPTEAFF.

The chain is built from TRBV27 and TRBJ1-1, with a tentative D call TRBD1 (6 bases). Trimming took 4 bases from V and 8 from J, leaving 14 bases between them. CDR3 length equals 13 residues. Germline V gene lookup returns CDR1 MNHEY and CDR2 SMNVEV (reference sequence). The CDR3 DNA reads TGTGCCAGCAGTTCCGGGACACCCTTGGAAGCTTTCTTT. This encodes CASSSGTPLEAFF.

This clone was seen a few times. The rearrangement links TRBV30 to TRBJ1-2, with no clear D. The CDR3 contains 15 residues. The V end was cut by 6 bases, the J end by 1 base, with 18 bases between. The germline CDR1 and CDR2 sequences are GTSNPN and SVGIG (reference sequence). DNA for the CDR3: TGTGCCTGCCCCCCCCGACATGGTTATAACTATGGCTACACCTTC. Its protein product is CACPPRHGYNYGYTF.

The chain's CDR3 is CAISESGEPYNEQFF. CDR3 in DNA: TGTGCCATCAGTGAGTCTGGAGAACCCTACAATGAGCAGTTCTTC. The chain links TRBV10-3 to TRBJ2-1; D call uncertain. The germline V gene encodes CDR1 ENHRY and CDR2 SYGVKD. This CDR3 has 15 amino acids. Trimming removed 0 bases from V and 2 bases from J, with 8 bases in between.

The chain employs TRBV30 and TRBJ2-3, with 9 bases fitting TRBD2. The CDR3 totals 12 residues. In germline, CDR1 is GTSNPN, CDR2 SVGIG (reference sequence). The V and J ends lost 7 bases and 6 bases, in that order; junction bases with no gene match: 5. CDR3 amino acids: CASRGGRDTQYF. CDR3 bases: TGTGCCTCGCGGGGGGGCAGGGATACGCAGTATTTT. Looking up the rest from reference TRBV30 and TRBJ2-3 gives the full variable domain: SQTIHQWPATLVQPVGSPLSLECTVEGTSNPNLYWYRQAAGRGLQLLFYSVGIGQISSEVPQNLSASRPQDRQFILSSKKLLLSDSGFYLCASRGGRDTQYFGPGTRLTVL.

The chain employs TRBV21-1 and TRBJ2-2; TRBD1 is the table's D call, not checked against the DNA. TRBV21-1 corresponds to a pseudogene. This CDR3 has 16 amino acids. CDR3 in DNA: TGTGCCAGCAGCAAAGAAAGGGGCTGGCGAACCGGGGAGCTGTTTTTT. Its translation: CASSKERGWRTGELFF.

The rearrangement uses TRBV9 and TRBJ1-5, with 8 bases lining up with TRBD1. The J segment lost 3 bases and the V segment lost 4 bases, leaving 6 bases of the junction unmatched. The CDR3 length is 15 residues. CDR1 and CDR2 from the germline V gene are SGDLS and YYNGEE. The CDR3 here is CASSQGARDNQPQHF. As DNA, the CDR3 is TGTGCCAGCAGCCAGGGGGCGCGGGACAATCAGCCCCAGCATTTT.

The rearrangement uses TRBV27 and TRBJ2-7, with D possibly matching TRBD1 (6 bases). Germline CDR1 is MNHEY and CDR2 is SMNVEV (reference sequence). The CDR3 is made up of 14 amino acids. V lost 5 bases and J 2 bases, leaving 13 bases between the germline ends. The CDR3: CASSGAGEPYEQYF. The DNA for the CDR3 is TGTGCCAGCAGTGGGGCAGGGGAGCCCTACGAGCAGTACTTC.

The chain employs TRBV19 and TRBJ2-3; 8 nucleotides agree with TRBD2. The CDR3 covers 15 residues. CDR1 is LNHDA and CDR2 is SQIVND in the germline V gene (reference sequence). V gave up 4 bases and J gave up 1 base; unmatched junction bases: 4. This CDR3 is CASSSPGRGTDTQYF. CDR3 in DNA: TGTGCCAGTAGTAGCCCCGGGAGGGGCACAGATACGCAGTATTTT.

This clone was detected once. This rearrangement joins TRBV29-1 to TRBJ2-7, with D possibly matching TRBD2 (7 bases). V lost 6 bases, J lost 2 bases, and 20 bases lay in between. Germline-derived CDR1 and CDR2 are SQVTM and ANQGSEA. This CDR3 region has 15 residues. The CDR3 protein is CSVMGGGYPTYEQYF. For the CDR3, the DNA is TGCAGCGTAATGGGCGGGGGCTACCCAACCTACGAGCAGTACTTC.